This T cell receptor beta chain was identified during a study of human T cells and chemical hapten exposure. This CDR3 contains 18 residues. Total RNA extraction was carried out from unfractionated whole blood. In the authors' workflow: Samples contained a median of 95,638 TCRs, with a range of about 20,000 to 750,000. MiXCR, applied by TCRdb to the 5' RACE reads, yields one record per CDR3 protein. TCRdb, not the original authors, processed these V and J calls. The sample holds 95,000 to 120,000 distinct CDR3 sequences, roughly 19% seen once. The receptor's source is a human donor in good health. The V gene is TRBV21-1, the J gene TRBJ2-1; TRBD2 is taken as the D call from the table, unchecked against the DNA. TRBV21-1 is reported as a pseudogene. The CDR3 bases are TGTGCCAGCAGCAAAGCGCTTAGGGTGGCCCTTACCTACAATGAGCAGTTCTTC. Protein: CASSKALRVALTYNEQFF.